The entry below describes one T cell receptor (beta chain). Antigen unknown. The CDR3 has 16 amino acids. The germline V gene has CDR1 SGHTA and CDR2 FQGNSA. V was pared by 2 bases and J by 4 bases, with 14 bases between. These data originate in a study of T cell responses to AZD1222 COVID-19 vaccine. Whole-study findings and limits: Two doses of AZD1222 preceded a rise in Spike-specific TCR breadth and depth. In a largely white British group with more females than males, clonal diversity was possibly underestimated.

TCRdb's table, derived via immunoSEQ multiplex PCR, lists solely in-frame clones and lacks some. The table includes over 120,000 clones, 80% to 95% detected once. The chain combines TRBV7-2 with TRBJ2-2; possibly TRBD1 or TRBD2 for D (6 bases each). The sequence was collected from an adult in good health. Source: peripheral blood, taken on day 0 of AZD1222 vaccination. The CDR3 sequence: CASSLFPGAGTGELFF. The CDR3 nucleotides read TGTGCCAGCAGCTTATTTCCGGGGGCGGGCACCGGGGAGCTGTTTTTT.